One T cell receptor (beta chain) is described in this entry. Only a few counts were recorded for this clone. Its antigen is still unknown. Base qualities are missing; no much larger clone stands one base away. These data belong to a study of cytomegalovirus exposure and HLA in healthy donors (dated by TCRdb to about 2017). General notes on the study: According to an earlier analysis of 450 to 650 of the donors, 150 million to 200 million T cells yielded some 110 million unique TCR beta sequences and 276 Gb of sequence data. The study profiled the T cell repertoires of 550 to 700 subjects by immunosequencing and related them to cytomegalovirus serostatus. A later genetic analysis took genome-wide SNP genotypes for about 55% of the 666 donors and used that subset as a discovery cohort. Among about 400 genotyped donors of the cohort, an average of roughly 230,000 unique TCR beta nucleotide sequences was sequenced per donor, of which about 18% were non-productive. Roughly 300 gigabases of sequencing data and about 92 million unique TCR sequences made up an early release that covered under 750 HLA-typed donors. An earlier analysis of 587 of the donors used high-throughput TCR beta sequencing to judge whether each TCR beta V gene segment behaved as functional or pseudogenic. HLA typing included class I and class II loci at four-digit resolution. In a later analysis, previously published TCR beta repertoires from some 640 donors were re-analyzed and high-resolution HLA genotyping was added so that TCR occurrence patterns could be studied. To predict cytomegalovirus infection status, the study combined high-throughput TCR immunosequencing, statistical association of individual TCRs with disease status, and machine learning. Rather than drawing on any new phenotypic data, the later analysis identified candidate immune exposures from TCR beta sequences and the way those sequences occurred across donors. The study aimed to test whether signatures of past pathogen exposure could be identified by cataloging public T cell receptors. Along with the roughly 610-subject first cohort, a separate validation cohort of 120 different subjects was used. Of the roughly 400 genotyped donors, approximately 82% fell in the genetic ancestry cluster associated with self-reported Caucasian donors. Typing coverage varied by locus: 629-630 donors for A, B, C, DRB1 and DQB1; approximately 500 for DQA1; about 570 for DPA1; about 450 for DPB1. Because of strong linkage in the cohort, roughly five DR-DQ haplotypes were treated as single units for association and clustering. Donor age, sex, ethnicity and CMV serostatus were collected together with the repertoire data. Every repertoire in the discovery cohort had been generated on one and the same sequencing platform. The paper as a whole reports these results and caveats: Linkage disequilibrium might explain the correlated functional status among segregating V segments, but an unknown experimental factor could not be excluded. In vitro tests confirmed that a few of the cytomegalovirus-associated TCR beta chains recognize cytomegalovirus antigens. Most CMV-associated TCR beta chains appeared to be HLA-restricted in a later analysis, and the HLA associations seemed to be driven largely by CMV exposure. Most TCR sequences were seen in very few donors, while some public TCRs were found in many individuals. Compared with the roughly 700-donor mean, donors in an Asian-associated ancestry cluster had fewer N-insertions in productive TCRs, according to a later genetic analysis. Some IMGT-functional V segments, including TRBV6-2 and TRBV6-3, could not be told apart with the 87-base-pair reads, so those segments were excluded. The classifier was reported to diagnose cytomegalovirus status with high specificity and sensitivity in both the original and validation cohorts. Because some donors lacked HLA typing at each locus, the association tests relied only on the typed subset. An earlier analysis of some 560 of the donors showed that most TCR beta V segments appeared in productive rearrangements either about 87% or about 30% of the time, which broadly matched IMGT annotations. The presence/absence analyses assumed that sequencing depth was roughly uniform across donors, and that assumption may not be true. CMV serostatus was the only immune exposure information available for the cohort. Because counts were too low, seventeen rarely observed V segments, including chromosome 9 orphons, were excluded from the earlier analysis of around 640 of the donors. A group of highly shared sequence variants was considered likely to be a technical artifact of the sequencing pipeline. In a later analysis, HLA-associated TCR beta chains were found to be more clonally expanded and to have lower generation probabilities than equally common non-associated chains. This cohort had only TCR beta chains sequenced, and the lack of alpha or paired-chain data limited which features could be detected. According to a later analysis, TCR association rates differed among HLA loci, with DRB1 alleles showing the most associated TCRs and HLA-C alleles showing the fewest. The study listed over 150 TCR beta chains as associated with cytomegalovirus. According to the authors, the approach could potentially be generalized to other disease states and immunological phenotypes. Specific HLA alleles were associated with 18,000 or so TCR beta sequences at a false discovery rate of 0.05 in a later analysis. A further reported finding was that TCR beta sequences accurately predicted the HLA-A and HLA-B alleles for most subjects in the first cohort. Strong co-occurrence of HLA alleles, especially DR and DQ, made assigning TCR associations to individual alleles difficult. In a later analysis, several top co-occurrence clusters were reported to appear linked to parvovirus B19, influenza, CMV and Epstein-Barr virus. In a later genetic analysis, a missense DCLRE1C variant was associated with V-gene and J-gene trimming of TCR beta chains, and the association was replicated in an independent cohort.

The germline ends are 8 bases apart after V is trimmed by 4 bases and J by 4 bases. Including cysteine and phenylalanine, the CDR3 has 13 amino acids. The retained sequence is limited to the CDR3, 39 bases, with the frame set at the first base. The germline V gene (reference sequence) supplies CDR1 LNHNV and CDR2 YYDKDF. The protocol used for the library was the immunoSEQ multiplex PCR assay. The multiplex PCR relied on a mix of 60 forward primers for TCR Vbeta segments and 13 reverse primers for TCR Jbeta segments. Amplification of the CDR3 region of rearranged TCR beta genes was performed with a multiplex PCR assay on genomic DNA. The amplified TCR beta libraries were sequenced on the Illumina HiSeq System as 87-base-pair reads. As for the original processing: Across the 666 repertoires, a later analysis counted approximately 75 million unique TCR beta chains, around 11 million of which were shared by at least two donors. Raw reads were error-corrected and collapsed into unique sequences with a nearest-neighbor algorithm that merged closely related sequences to remove PCR and sequencing errors. To assign V, D and J gene segments, CDR3 sequences were aligned to IMGT reference sequences. For a sequence to be retained, a match of at least six nucleotides was required to both a V gene segment and a J gene segment. A rearrangement was called productive if the CDR3 had no stop codons and remained in frame with V and J, and every other rearrangement was called non-productive. Following IMGT convention, CDR3 was defined as the stretch from the second conserved V-encoded cysteine to the conserved J-encoded phenylalanine. Sequences without an unambiguous match to a single V gene segment were excluded from the earlier analysis of over 500 of the donors. In an earlier analysis of approximately 500 of the donors, a V segment was called functional when productive rearrangements were above 56.7%, and segregating when the standard deviation between donors exceeded 5%. A statistical classification framework was developed to diagnose cytomegalovirus status using the catalog of TCR beta chain sequences. In a later analysis, V and J genes were assigned by comparing TCR nucleotide sequences against IMGT/GENE-DB human TR gene sequences. A later analysis assigned CDR3 sequences and most-parsimonious VDJ recombination scenarios with the TCRdist pipeline. In a later analysis, each TCR beta chain was defined by its CDR3 amino acid sequence together with its V-gene family, and reads without a unique V-gene family were excluded. In a later analysis, around 600 highly shared, low-generation-probability nucleotide sequences were removed to address suspected cross-contamination and a sequencing artifact. A later analysis calculated a clonal expansion index for each public chain from normalized within-repertoire ranks of inferred template counts. A later analysis computed generation probabilities with a VDJ recombination model fitted to out-of-frame rearrangements, and checked the results against IGoR. In a later analysis, TCR-TCR, TCR-HLA and TCR-CMV co-occurrence was scored with hypergeometric tests, and a repertoire-size bias correction was applied to TCR pairs. A later analysis estimated false discovery rates by permuting HLA or CMV assignments 20 times. In a later analysis, co-occurring TCRs were grouped using DBSCAN, with TCRdist sequence similarity added in when clustering inside HLA-allele-positive subsets. Repertoires with fewer than 30,000 or more than 120,000 public chains were left out of co-occurrence clustering, as were five repertoires with anomalous nucleotide sharing. The table comes from immuneACCESS by way of TCRdb, which keeps in-frame sequences with V and J called. Part of the clones is missing from these tables; in studies checked, under half for an unresolved V gene and the rest for unknown reasons. V and J calls and clone size follow that table, whereas D and trimming were derived from the DNA. The sample yields 150,000 to 250,000 clones; around 79% were counted once. The ten largest account for 3.5% to 5% of the sample.

The cohort consisted of 670 or so healthy bone marrow donors. At the time of sampling, every cohort member was nominally healthy, though immune exposures that went unrecorded were likely present. The donor tested CMV seropositive and was one of the 289 seropositive cohort members. Every donor gave a peripheral blood sample, and the peripheral blood mononuclear cells from that sample were used for TCR beta sequencing. The Qiagen DNeasy Blood Extraction Kit was used to extract genomic DNA from the blood cell samples. The sample was PBMCs. The receptor comes from a woman aged 30 to 39 in good health and CMV-seropositive. The chain couples TRBV15 to TRBJ2-1, with no reliable assignment of the D segment. The CDR3 protein is CATSINRYNEQFF. The nucleotide sequence reads TGTGCCACCAGCATAAACAGATACAATGAGCAGTTCTTC.